A single sample is the source of the 8 T cell receptor beta chains below, sequenced in a study of CD8+CD57+ T cells in acquired aplastic anemia. Genomic DNA, the template, was used for profiling of the TCR beta VDJ and CDR3. One entry per CDR3 protein, called by TCRdb with MiXCR from the reads. The table includes 400,000 to 600,000 distinct CDR3 sequences, over 25% detected once. Whoever was chosen for sequencing had shown CD8+CD57+ cell expansion by flow cytometry. Material: sorted CD4+, CD8+, or CD8+CD57+ T cells (not recorded which) from PBMCs. All receptors come from a human donor with aplastic anemia.

V and J are TRBV27 and TRBJ2-7; TRBD1 aligns across 7 bases. CDR1 and CDR2 from the germline V gene are MNHEY and SMNVEV (reference sequence). The CDR3 has 14 residues. V shed 5 bases and J 2 bases; nucleotides not matched to a gene: 6. In DNA form, the CDR3 reads TGTGCCAGCAGTCCCCTCGACAGGGCCTACGAGCAGTACTTC. It specifies CASSPLDRAYEQYF.

This clonotype showed up many times. V gene TRBV20-1 combines with J gene TRBJ1-1, with D tentatively TRBD1 (5 bases). V was pared by 1 base and J by 11 bases, with 11 bases between. CDR3 length: 11 amino acids. The germline V gene encodes CDR1 DFQATT and CDR2 SNEGSKA (reference sequence). The CDR3 spells CSARVAGLAFF. In DNA, the CDR3 is TGCAGTGCTAGAGTTGCAGGGTTGGCTTTCTTT.

In this sample, this clonotype turned up many times. The V gene is TRBV20-1, the J gene TRBJ1-2; weak D call: TRBD1 (5 bases). Germline values: CDR1 DFQATT, CDR2 SNEGSKA (reference sequence). Trimming left V 0 bases short and J 11 bases short, with 13 bases between. This CDR3 contains 12 residues. CDR3 protein: CSARDSQGGYTF. In DNA, the CDR3 is TGCAGTGCTAGAGATTCGCAGGGCGGGTACACCTTC.

The gene calls are TRBV5-1 and TRBJ1-1, with 7 bases that match TRBD1. The CDR3 length is 15 residues. Germline-derived CDR1 and CDR2 are SGHRS and YFSETQ. V dropped 0 bases and J dropped 5; count of bases not matched to a gene: 7. The CDR3 nucleotides are TGCGCCAGCAGCTTGGACGTGACAGGGCTTACTGAAGCTTTCTTT. Translation: CASSLDVTGLTEAFF.

V gene TRBV6-1 combines with J gene TRBJ1-6; maybe TRBD1 (6 bases). Per germline, CDR1 MNHNS and CDR2 SASEGT. V was clipped by 4 bases and J by 5 bases, with 18 bases between them. This CDR3 has 17 amino acids. CDR3 in DNA: TGTGCCAGCAGTGTGGAGCAGGGGCGCCTTAATAATTCACCCCTCCACTTT. Its translation: CASSVEQGRLNNSPLHF.

This clonotype was recorded a few times. The chain carries TRBV7-6 and TRBJ2-2, with TRBD1 matching over 9 bases. Germline V lookup: CDR1 SGHVS, CDR2 FNYEAQ. V lost 5 bases to trimming and J lost 6 bases; unmatched junction nucleotides: 10. CDR3 length: 16 amino acids. CDR3 bases: TGTGCCAGCAGCCCAAATACAGGGGGCACGGCCGGGGAGCTGTTTTTT. Protein: CASSPNTGGTAGELFF.

This chain uses TRBV15 with TRBJ1-3; no firm D call. The CDR3 contains 12 residues. The V gene's germline CDR1 is LNHNV and CDR2 YYDKDF (reference sequence). Between the trimmed V and J ends, which lost 6 bases and 7 bases, there was a span of 10 bases. CDR3 region: CATSWGRNTIYF. The CDR3 DNA sequence: TGTGCCACCAGTTGGGGTAGGAACACCATATATTTT.

This clonotype was observed a handful of times. At one of its ends the junction is not consistent with the germline gene, which may arise from a read error. This chain uses TRBV7-2 with TRBJ2-1, with D uncertain. The germline CDR1 and CDR2 sequences are SGHTA and FQGNSA. This CDR3 spans 13 amino acids. CDR3 sequence (DNA): TGTGCCAGCAGCTATCTGGGTCGGAATGAGCGGTTCTTC. This encodes CASSYLGRNERFF.